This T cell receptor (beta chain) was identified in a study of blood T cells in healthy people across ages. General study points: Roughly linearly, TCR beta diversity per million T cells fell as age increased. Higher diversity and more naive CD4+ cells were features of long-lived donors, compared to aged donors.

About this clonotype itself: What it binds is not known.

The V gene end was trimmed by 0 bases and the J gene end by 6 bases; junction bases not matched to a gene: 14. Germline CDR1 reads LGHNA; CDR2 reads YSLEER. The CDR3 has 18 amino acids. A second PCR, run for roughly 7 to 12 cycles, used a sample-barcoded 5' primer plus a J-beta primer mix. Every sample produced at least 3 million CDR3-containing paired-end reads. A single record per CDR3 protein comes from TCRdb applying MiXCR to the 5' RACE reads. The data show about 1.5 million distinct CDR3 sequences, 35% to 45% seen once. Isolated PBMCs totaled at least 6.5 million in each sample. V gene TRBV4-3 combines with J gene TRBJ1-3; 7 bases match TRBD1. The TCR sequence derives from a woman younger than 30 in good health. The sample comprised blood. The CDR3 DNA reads TGCGCCAGCAGCCAAGATAGGGGCCCCGACAGGGACCAAAACACCATATATTTT. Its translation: CASSQDRGPDRDQNTIYF.